A single sample gave rise to the 15 T cell receptor beta chains below, sequenced in a study of beta chain features in type 1 diabetes. General study results and limits: Among all four CD4+ subsets, Type 1 diabetes patients had TCRB CDR3s that were moderately but significantly shorter.

Their antigen targets remain unknown. Expressed TCRB transcripts got sequenced, as all isolated RNA was reverse transcribed. Sequencing used immunoSEQ multiplex PCR; TCRdb keeps in-frame clones, though not all of them. The profile shows over 150,000 clones, roughly 8% of them singletons. The sample consisted of central memory CD4+ T cells from blood. The receptors stem from a man between 18 and 35 years old with type 1 diabetes.

A few counts support this clone. The chain has TRBV28 and TRBJ1-3; D is possibly TRBD1 (6 bases). CDR3 size: 15 residues. Germline CDR1 MDHEN, CDR2 SYDVKM. V lost 6 bases, J lost 1 base, and 13 bases lay in between. The CDR3 reads CASSSGQLSGNTIYF. As DNA, the CDR3 is TGTGCCAGCAGCTCCGGACAGTTATCTGGAAACACCATATATTTT.

This clone has only a few counts. The chain is built from TRBV5-1 and TRBJ2-3; 7 bases are shared with TRBD1. CDR1 is SGHRS, CDR2 YFSETQ, per germline. The trim removed 3 bases at V and 5 bases at J, leaving 12 bases unmatched. This CDR3 contains 16 residues. The CDR3: CASSSRSGTAIDTQYF. DNA of the CDR3: TGCGCCAGCAGCTCGCGCTCCGGGACAGCGATAGATACGCAGTATTTT.

The chain links TRBV9 to TRBJ2-2, with 11 bases matching TRBD2. The CDR3 spans 15 residues. The J segment lost 4 bases and the V segment lost 4 bases, leaving 3 bases of the junction unmatched. Germline CDR1 is SGDLS and CDR2 is YYNGEE. The CDR3 DNA reads TGTGCCAGCAGCTTCCTAGCGGGGGGCACCGGGGAGCTGTTTTTT. Amino acids: CASSFLAGGTGELFF.

In its sample, this clone was seen a few times. The gene calls are TRBV7-2 and TRBJ2-5, with D possibly TRBD2 on 7 matching bases. The V end was cut by 5 bases, the J end by 7 bases, with 17 bases between. CDR3 length: 14 residues. The V gene's germline CDR1 is SGHTA and CDR2 FQGNSA. The DNA of the CDR3 is TGTGCCAGCAGCCCGAGGGGGGGCCGGGGGACCCAGTACTTC. It yields the protein CASSPRGGRGTQYF.

The chain recombines TRBV11-2 with TRBJ2-1, with D uncertain. The CDR3 has 13 amino acids. V dropped 0 bases and J dropped 7 bases, with 7 bases sitting between them. Germline CDR1 is SGHAT and CDR2 is FQNNGV. The DNA for the CDR3 is TGTGCCAGCAGCTTAGAGCGGTTGAATGAGCAGTTCTTC. This gives the protein CASSLERLNEQFF. Combining the CDR3 with reference TRBV11-2 and TRBJ2-1 gives the whole variable domain EAGVAQSPRYKIIEKRQSVAFWCNPISGHATLYWYQQILGQGPKLLIQFQNNGVVDDSQLPKDRFSAERLKGVDSTLKIQPAKLEDSAVYLCASSLERLNEQFFGPGTRLTVL.

This clone was recorded many times. This sample includes further DNA sequences coding for the same CDR3. The chain is built from TRBV14 and TRBJ1-2; D is perhaps TRBD1 (6 bases). The CDR3 runs to 13 residues. With 3 bases removed from V and 4 bases from J, the gap between germline ends came to 9 bases. Per germline, CDR1 SGHDN and CDR2 FVKESK. The CDR3: CASSQAGAYGYTF. In nucleotides, the CDR3 is TGTGCCAGCAGCCAGGCAGGGGCCTATGGCTACACCTTC. The full variable domain, rest sourced from reference TRBV14 and TRBJ1-2, is EAGVTQFPSHSVIEKGQTVTLRCDPISGHDNLYWYRRVMGKEIKFLLHFVKESKQDESGMPNNRFLAERTGGTYSTLKVQPAELEDSGVYFCASSQAGAYGYTFGSGTRLTVV.

V usage is TRBV4-1 and J usage is TRBJ1-1; D gene ambiguous. The CDR3 has 13 residues. Between the trimmed V and J ends, which lost 5 bases and 6 bases, there was a span of 13 bases. The germline gives CDR1 MGHRA, CDR2 YSYEKL. CDR3 sequence: CASSGGANPEAFF. The CDR3 coding sequence is TGCGCCAGCAGCGGAGGAGCGAATCCTGAAGCTTTCTTT.

This clone was recorded at least ten times. The V and J genes are TRBV30 and TRBJ2-1; D not certain. The CDR3 loop spans 12 amino acids. V was cut by 6 bases and J by 12 bases, with 18 bases left in between. Germline V lookup: CDR1 GTSNPN, CDR2 SVGIG (reference sequence). The CDR3 protein is CACLLSSEGQFF. The CDR3 coding sequence is TGTGCCTGCCTCCTCTCCAGCGAAGGGCAGTTCTTC.

The V call is TRBV25-1, the J call TRBJ2-5; 7 bases are a match to TRBD2. Germline loops: CDR1 MGHDK, CDR2 SYGVNS. V lost 6 bases to trimming and J lost 9 bases; unmatched junction nucleotides: 16. There are 15 residues in the CDR3. In DNA, the CDR3 is TGTGCCAGCAGCATGGGAGGGGCCGGCTTTACGGCCCAGTACTTC. Translating gives CASSMGGAGFTAQYF. The full variable domain, in which reference TRBV25-1 and TRBJ2-5 provide the parts outside the CDR3, is EADIYQTPRYLVIGTGKKITLECSQTMGHDKMYWYQQDPGMELHLIHYSYGVNSTEKGDLSSESTVSRIRTEHFPLTLESARPSHTSQYLCASSMGGAGFTAQYFGPGTRLLVL.

The J gene is TRBJ2-1, the V gene TRBV7-2; 9 bases are a match to TRBD2. The J segment lost 9 bases and the V segment lost 3 bases, leaving 12 bases of the junction unmatched. Looked up from germline, CDR1 is SGHTA and CDR2 is FQGNSA. The CDR3 covers 16 residues. This chain's CDR3 is CASSFLRGGIIGEQFF. The CDR3 DNA reads as TGTGCCAGCAGCTTTTTGCGGGGGGGCATTATTGGTGAGCAGTTCTTC.

This clone has only a few counts. The V and J genes are TRBV25-1 and TRBJ2-5, with 7 bases lining up with TRBD1. Germline values: CDR1 MGHDK, CDR2 SYGVNS. This CDR3 comprises 16 residues. V gave up 4 bases and J gave up 1 base; unmatched junction bases: 9. The DNA for the CDR3 is TGTGCCAGCAGTGGGCAGGATGGGGACAGCCAAGAGACCCAGTACTTC. It is translated as CASSGQDGDSQETQYF.

This clone turned up a few times. The chain employs TRBV5-1 and TRBJ2-2; a possible D gene is TRBD1 (5 bases). The CDR3 is made up of 16 amino acids. The germline V gene has CDR1 SGHRS and CDR2 YFSETQ. Trimming removed 3 bases at V and 4 bases at J, with 16 bases between. CDR3 region: CASSYQGTVGTGELFF. The CDR3 nucleotides read TGCGCCAGCAGCTACCAGGGAACGGTGGGCACCGGGGAGCTGTTTTTT.

A few counts support this clone. This sequence joins TRBV5-1 and TRBJ2-2; a possible D gene is TRBD1 (6 bases). The CDR3 contains 14 residues. V was pared by 9 bases and J by 3 bases, with 15 bases between. Germline CDR1 is SGHRS and CDR2 is YFSETQ. The CDR3 nucleotides read TGCGCCACCCAAAGGACAGTGGACACCGGGGAGCTGTTTTTT. Translated: CATQRTVDTGELFF.

The CDR3 loop is CATSRDPSGRYNEQFF. CDR3 bases: TGTGCCACCAGCAGAGATCCTAGCGGGCGGTACAATGAGCAGTTCTTC. The chain is built from TRBV15 and TRBJ2-1, with 8 bases identical to TRBD2. Germline V lookup: CDR1 LNHNV, CDR2 YYDKDF (reference sequence). The CDR3 length is 16 residues. Trimming cost V 0 bases and J 4 bases; bases outside gene matches: 5.

At least ten counts were recorded for this clone. The V call is TRBV7-2, the J call TRBJ2-1; 8 nucleotides align to TRBD2. V shed 5 bases, J shed 9 bases, and the junction held 3 bases outside the gene matches. There are 12 residues in the CDR3. Germline V CDR1 and CDR2: SGHTA, FQGNSA. This CDR3 is CASSPGRGEQFF. CDR3 DNA: TGTGCCAGCAGCCCCGGGAGGGGTGAGCAGTTCTTC.